The 11 T cell receptor beta chains below come from one sample, sequenced in a study of CD8+CD57+ T cells in acquired aplastic anemia. Genomic DNA served as template for TCR beta VDJ and CDR3 profiling. TCRdb recomputed calls from the reads with MiXCR, one row per CDR3 protein. The table lists hundreds of thousands of distinct CDR3 sequences, roughly 82% of them singletons, with 35% to 50% in the top ten. For sequencing, patients were chosen who had shown expansion of CD8+CD57+ cells by flow cytometry. Source material: sorted CD4+, CD8+, or CD8+CD57+ T cells (not recorded which) from PBMCs. Receptors were obtained from a human donor with aplastic anemia.

This chain links TRBV5-5 with TRBJ2-5; no clear D. The CDR3 contains 12 residues. Between the trimmed V and J ends, which lost 1 base and 5 bases, there was a span of 6 bases. Germline CDR1 SGHKS, CDR2 YYEKEE (reference sequence). The CDR3 region is CASSLLEETQYF. Here the CDR3 DNA reads TGTGCCAGCAGCTTGTTAGAGGAGACCCAGTACTTC.

V is TRBV7-8 and J is TRBJ2-1; D may correspond to TRBD1 or TRBD2 (6 bases each). The CDR3 is 16 residues long. CDR1 SGHVS and CDR2 FQNEAQ come from the germline V gene. V lost 5 bases and J 8 bases, leaving 22 bases between the germline ends. CDR3 sequence: CASSLGGGNDKDEQFF. The DNA for the CDR3 is TGTGCCAGCAGCCTGGGGGGCGGAAACGATAAGGATGAGCAGTTCTTC.

This clonotype was detected once. The gene calls are TRBV19 and TRBJ2-7, with a weak D call TRBD1 (6 bases). V was cut by 1 base and J by 3 bases, with 13 bases left in between. The germline gives CDR1 LNHDA, CDR2 SQIVND (reference sequence). The length of the CDR3 is 15 residues. CDR3 residues: CASSIAGQSGYEQYF. The CDR3 bases are TGTGCCAGTAGTATAGCAGGACAGTCTGGCTACGAGCAGTACTTC.

CDR3 sequence reads: CAISESRGADYGYTF. The CDR3 DNA sequence: TGTGCCATCAGTGAGTCTCGGGGCGCCGACTATGGCTACACCTTC. This sequence joins TRBV10-3 and TRBJ1-2; tentative D call: TRBD1 (5 bases). This CDR3 has 15 residues. The V gene lost 0 bases and the J gene lost 3 bases, with 11 bases spanning the gap. In germline, CDR1 is ENHRY, CDR2 SYGVKD.

Worth noting for this clonotype: The CDR3 carries no conserved terminal phenylalanine or tryptophan, so it likely arises from a read error. Because the CDR3's place on the DNA is in doubt, the DNA is left out and the CDR3 is given as listed by TCRdb. The chain links TRBV15 to TRBJ2-3; the table's D call TRBD2 went unverified against the DNA. The CDR3 sequence runs 16 residues, both termini included. CDR1 LNHNV and CDR2 YYDKDF come from the germline V gene (reference sequence). CDR3 sequence: CATSRDSEQGTHYHGP.

With regard to this clonotype: In this CDR3 the conserved last residue, phenylalanine or tryptophan, is missing, so a read error is likely. It is unclear where the CDR3 begins or ends on the DNA, so no DNA is shown, and the CDR3 is as TCRdb lists it. This chain links TRBV9 with TRBJ2-3; TRBD1 reflects the table's D call only, with no check against the DNA. The V gene's germline CDR1 is SGDLS and CDR2 YYNGEE. The CDR3 length is 11 residues, termini included. The CDR3 sequence is CASGSSEGPDT.

Regarding this clonotype: At one end the junction does not follow the germline gene, possibly because of a read error. This chain uses TRBV7-3 with TRBJ2-5; 7 bases line up with TRBD2. The CDR3 spans 15 residues. Looked up from germline, CDR1 is SGHTA and CDR2 is FQGTGA. The CDR3 DNA sequence: TGTGCCAGCAGTTTAAGCAAGAGTGGGGACTACAACCAGTACTTC. The encoded protein is CASSLSKSGDYNQYF.

The chain links TRBV11-3 to TRBJ2-1, with D possibly being TRBD2 (5 bases). Trimming stripped 1 base from V and 9 bases from J, with 16 bases between. Germline assignment: CDR1 SGHNT and CDR2 YENEEA. This CDR3 has 15 amino acids. DNA for the CDR3: TGTGCCAGCAGCTTAGGTCCTAGAGGGATGACTGAGCAGTTCTTC. Translating it yields CASSLGPRGMTEQFF.

The chain links TRBV9 to TRBJ2-7; a weak D match, TRBD1 (7 bases). Germline V gene lookup returns CDR1 SGDLS and CDR2 YYNGEE. The CDR3 consists of 14 residues. With 2 bases removed from V and 6 bases from J, the gap between germline ends came to 15 bases. The CDR3 DNA reads as TGTGCCAGCAGCGTTTCAGGGGGGCCCAGCGAGCAGTACTTC. Translation gives CASSVSGGPSEQYF.

This clonotype occurred once. One end of the junction is discordant with germline, which a read error may explain. V gene TRBV7-3 combines with J gene TRBJ2-5; D possibly corresponds to TRBD2 (6 bases). CDR1 is SGHTA and CDR2 is FQGTGA in the germline V gene. This CDR3 contains 14 residues. The CDR3 loop is CASSSASEQETLFF. The CDR3 bases are TGTGCCAGCAGCAGCGCTAGCGAGCAAGAGACCCTGTTTTTC.

This clonotype has only one observation. Sequence at one end of the junction differs from germline and may be a read error. V usage is TRBV7-9 and J usage is TRBJ2-3; D remains unclear. Germline-derived CDR1 and CDR2 are SEHNR and FQNEAQ (reference sequence). The CDR3 runs to 14 residues. The chain's CDR3 is CASSSARGRDAHYF. The CDR3 DNA sequence: TGTGCCAGCAGCTCCGCTAGAGGTCGTGATGCGCACTATTTT.